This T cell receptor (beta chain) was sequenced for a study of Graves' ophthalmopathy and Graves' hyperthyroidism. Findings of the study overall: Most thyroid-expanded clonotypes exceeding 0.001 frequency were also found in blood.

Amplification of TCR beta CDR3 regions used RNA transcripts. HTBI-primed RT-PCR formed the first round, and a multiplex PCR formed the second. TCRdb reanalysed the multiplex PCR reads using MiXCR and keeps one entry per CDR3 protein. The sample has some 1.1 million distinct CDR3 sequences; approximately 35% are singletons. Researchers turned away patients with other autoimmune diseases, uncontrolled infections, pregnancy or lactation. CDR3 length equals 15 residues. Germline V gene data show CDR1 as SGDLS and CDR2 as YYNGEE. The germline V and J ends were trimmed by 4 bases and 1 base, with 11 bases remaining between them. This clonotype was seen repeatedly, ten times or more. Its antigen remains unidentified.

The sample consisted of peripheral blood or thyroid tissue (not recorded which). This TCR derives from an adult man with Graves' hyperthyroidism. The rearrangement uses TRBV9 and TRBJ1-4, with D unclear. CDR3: CASSPSPVTNEKLFF. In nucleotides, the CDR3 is TGTGCCAGCAGCCCCTCCCCTGTAACTAATGAAAAACTGTTTTTT.